The 12 T cell receptor beta chains presented below share a single source sample, sequenced in a study of CD8 T cells in ankylosing spondylitis. TCRdb re-called the 5' RACE reads with MiXCR, one entry per CDR3 protein. This sample carries under 170,000 distinct CDR3 sequences, 44% of them seen once, and the ten largest clones take approximately 16%. Sequenced sample: synovial fluid, either unsorted or a sorted T cell fraction (not recorded which). The receptors here all came from a male donor with ankylosing spondylitis.

The chain combines TRBV2 with TRBJ2-5; 8 nucleotides align to TRBD1. Germline V gene sequence: CDR1 SNHLY, CDR2 FYNNEI. V shed 2 bases and J 5 bases; nucleotides not matched to a gene: 10. The CDR3 is 16 amino acids. CDR3 nucleotide sequence: TGTGCCAGCAGTGAATACCCGGGACAGGTCCTGGAGACCCAGTACTTC. Translating it yields CASSEYPGQVLETQYF.

This clonotype was observed a few times. The chain is built from TRBV6-5 and TRBJ2-3; 8 positions match TRBD1. Germline V CDR1 and CDR2: MNHEY, SVGAGI. V shed 0 bases, J shed 1 base, and the junction held 6 bases outside the gene matches. The CDR3 length is 17 residues. The CDR3 DNA is TGTGCCAGCAGTTACTCGAAAACGGGACAGGGCACAGATACGCAGTATTTT. Its protein product is CASSYSKTGQGTDTQYF.

This chain joins TRBV4-3 and TRBJ1-1; the match to TRBD1 covers 7 bases. The CDR3 is 17 residues long. Germline V gives CDR1 LGHNA, CDR2 YSLEER. Losses at the gene ends were 1 base for V and 1 base for J; bases not matched to a gene: 9. This CDR3 is CASSQGDTGVRNTEAFF. The CDR3 nucleotides are TGCGCCAGCAGCCAAGGGGATACAGGGGTTAGGAACACTGAAGCTTTCTTT.

A few counts support this clonotype. The genes are TRBV10-3 and TRBJ1-5; D gene ambiguous. This CDR3 contains 13 residues. From germline, CDR1 is ENHRY and CDR2 SYGVKD. Trimming pared 6 bases from V and 0 bases from J, leaving 6 bases between. The CDR3 nucleotides are TGTGCCATCAGGGGAAATAGCAATCAGCCCCAGCATTTT. This translates into CAIRGNSNQPQHF.

This rearrangement joins TRBV13 to TRBJ2-2, with TRBD1 matching 9 bases. Germline loops: CDR1 PRHDT, CDR2 FYEKMQ (reference sequence). This CDR3 is 16 amino acids long. J lost 5 bases, V lost 5 bases, and 9 bases had no gene match. The CDR3 is CASSPYRGLWTGELFF. CDR3 DNA: TGTGCCAGCAGCCCTTACAGGGGGCTGTGGACCGGGGAGCTGTTTTTT.

The chain joins TRBV3-1 to TRBJ2-7; no clear D gene. This CDR3 spans 14 amino acids. V was clipped by 4 bases and J by 4 bases, with 14 bases between them. Germline values: CDR1 LGHDT, CDR2 YNNKEL (reference sequence). In DNA, the CDR3 is TGTGCCAGCAGCCTCTACAGTGGTATTTACGAGCAGTACTTC. It encodes CASSLYSGIYEQYF.

This clonotype was counted only a few times. The chain couples TRBV10-3 to TRBJ2-3; 7 positions match TRBD2. The CDR3 covers 17 residues. Germline CDR1 and CDR2: ENHRY and SYGVKD. J was trimmed by 0 bases and V by 4 bases; bases with no gene match: 10. The CDR3 nucleotides are TGTGCCATCAGTGGCCTCCGAGGGAGGGTGAGCACAGATACGCAGTATTTT. This sequence encodes CAISGLRGRVSTDTQYF.

This clonotype was counted only a few times. The chain is built from TRBV28 and TRBJ2-1, with D possibly matching TRBD2 (5 bases). Trimming shortened V by 1 base and J by 9 bases, and 22 bases separated the two germline ends. The CDR3 has 17 residues. Per germline, CDR1 MDHEN and CDR2 SYDVKM. The CDR3 nucleotides are TGTGCCAGCAGTTTATTTGGGATGAGGGCTTCCGCTGCTGAGCAGTTCTTC. It specifies CASSLFGMRASAAEQFF.

The genes are TRBV4-1 and TRBJ2-7; tentatively, D is TRBD2 (6 bases). Per the germline V gene, CDR1 is MGHRA and CDR2 is YSYEKL. V shed 1 base and J shed 4 bases, with 14 bases lying between them. The CDR3 is made up of 15 amino acids. The CDR3 DNA reads TGCGCCAGCAGCCAAGCCCCTAGCGAAGAATACGAGCAGTACTTC. This translates into CASSQAPSEEYEQYF.

The gene calls are TRBV20-1 and TRBJ1-3; perhaps TRBD1 as D (6 bases). This CDR3 is built from 15 residues. Looked up from germline, CDR1 is DFQATT and CDR2 is SNEGSKA (reference sequence). Trimming shortened V by 3 bases and J by 0 bases, and 12 bases separated the two germline ends. CDR3 in amino acids: CSASRDIFSGNTIYF. In DNA form, the CDR3 reads TGCAGTGCTAGTCGGGACATTTTCTCTGGAAACACCATATATTTT.

The rearrangement uses TRBV10-3 and TRBJ2-1, with 14 positions matching TRBD2. The V segment lost 8 bases and the J segment 3 bases; nucleotides outside the gene matches: 12. CDR1 and CDR2 from the germline V gene are ENHRY and SYGVKD. CDR3 length: 18 residues. Here the CDR3 reads CAIGDPGTSGSVYNEQFF. The DNA of the CDR3 is TGTGCCATCGGGGACCCCGGGACTAGCGGGAGTGTCTACAATGAGCAGTTCTTC.

The chain couples TRBV5-6 to TRBJ2-1, with D perhaps given as TRBD1 or TRBD2 (5 bases each). V gave up 1 base and J gave up 6 bases, with 17 bases separating them. CDR1 and CDR2 from the germline V gene are SGHDT and YYEEEE. The CDR3 is 16 residues long. The CDR3 coding sequence is TGTGCCAGCAGCTTGTGTGATTGGGGGAAGGGCAATGAGCAGTTCTTC. Amino acid sequence: CASSLCDWGKGNEQFF. Filled out from reference TRBV5-6 and TRBJ2-1, the complete variable domain reads DAGVTQSPTHLIKTRGQQVTLRCSPKSGHDTVSWYQQALGQGPQFIFQYYEEEERQRGNFPDRFSGHQFPNYSSELNVNALLLGDSALYLCASSLCDWGKGNEQFFGPGTRLTVL.